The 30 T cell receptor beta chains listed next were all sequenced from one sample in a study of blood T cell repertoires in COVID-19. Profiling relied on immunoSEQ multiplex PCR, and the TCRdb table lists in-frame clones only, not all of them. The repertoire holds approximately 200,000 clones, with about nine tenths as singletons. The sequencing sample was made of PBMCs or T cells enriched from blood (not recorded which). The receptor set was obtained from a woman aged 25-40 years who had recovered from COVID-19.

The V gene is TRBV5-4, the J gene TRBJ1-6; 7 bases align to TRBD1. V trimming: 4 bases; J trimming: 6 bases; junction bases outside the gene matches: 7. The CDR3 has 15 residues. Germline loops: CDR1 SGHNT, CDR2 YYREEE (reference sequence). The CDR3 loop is CASSPTTGPNSPLHF. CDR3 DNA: TGTGCCAGCAGCCCCACGACAGGGCCTAATTCACCCCTCCACTTT.

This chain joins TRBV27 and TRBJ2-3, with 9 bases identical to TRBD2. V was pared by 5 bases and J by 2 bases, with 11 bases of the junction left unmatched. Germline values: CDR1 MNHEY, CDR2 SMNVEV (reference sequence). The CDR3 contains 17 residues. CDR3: CASSQQGAGGLTDTQYF. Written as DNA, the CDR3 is TGTGCCAGCAGTCAACAAGGAGCGGGGGGCCTCACAGATACGCAGTATTTT.

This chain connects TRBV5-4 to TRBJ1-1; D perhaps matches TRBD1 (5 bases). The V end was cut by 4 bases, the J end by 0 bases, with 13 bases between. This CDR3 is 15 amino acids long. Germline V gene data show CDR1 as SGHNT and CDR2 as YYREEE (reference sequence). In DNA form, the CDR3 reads TGTGCCAGCAGCCCAGTGGGGGGTCTGAACACTGAAGCTTTCTTT. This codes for CASSPVGGLNTEAFF.

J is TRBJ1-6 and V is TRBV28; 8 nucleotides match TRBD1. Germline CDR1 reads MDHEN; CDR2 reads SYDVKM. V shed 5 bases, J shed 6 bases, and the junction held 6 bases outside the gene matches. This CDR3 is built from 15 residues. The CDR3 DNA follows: TGTGCCAGCAGTCCCCGAGGACAGGGTAATTCACCCCTCCACTTT. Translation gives CASSPRGQGNSPLHF.

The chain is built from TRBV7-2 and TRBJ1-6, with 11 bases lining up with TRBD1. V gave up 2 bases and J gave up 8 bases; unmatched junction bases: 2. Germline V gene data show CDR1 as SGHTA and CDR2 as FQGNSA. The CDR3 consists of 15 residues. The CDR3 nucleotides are TGTGCCAGCAGCTTACTGGGACAGGGGGATTCACCCCTCCACTTT. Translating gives CASSLLGQGDSPLHF.

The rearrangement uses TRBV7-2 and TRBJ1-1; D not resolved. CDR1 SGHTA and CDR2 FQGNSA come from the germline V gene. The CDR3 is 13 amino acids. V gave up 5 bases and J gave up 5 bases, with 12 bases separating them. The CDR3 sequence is CASSLFPETEAFF. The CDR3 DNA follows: TGTGCCAGCAGCCTATTCCCGGAGACTGAAGCTTTCTTT.

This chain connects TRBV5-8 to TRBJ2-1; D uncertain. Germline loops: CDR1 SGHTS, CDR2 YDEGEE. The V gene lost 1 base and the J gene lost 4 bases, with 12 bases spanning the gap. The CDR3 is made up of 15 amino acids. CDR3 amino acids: CASSLRSGRYNEQFF. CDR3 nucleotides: TGTGCCAGCAGCTTGCGATCGGGTCGATACAATGAGCAGTTCTTC.

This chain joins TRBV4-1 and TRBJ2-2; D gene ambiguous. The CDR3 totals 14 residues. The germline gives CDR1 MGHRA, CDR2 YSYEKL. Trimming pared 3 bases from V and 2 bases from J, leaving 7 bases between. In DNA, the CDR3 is TGCGCCAGCAGCCACCACAGTAACACCGGGGAGCTGTTTTTT. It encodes CASSHHSNTGELFF.

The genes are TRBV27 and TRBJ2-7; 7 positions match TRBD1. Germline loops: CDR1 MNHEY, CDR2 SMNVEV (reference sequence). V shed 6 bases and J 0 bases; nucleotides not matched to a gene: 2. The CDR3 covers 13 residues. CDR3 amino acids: CASSGTASYEQYF. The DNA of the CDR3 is TGTGCCAGCAGCGGGACAGCCTCCTACGAGCAGTACTTC.

Here the CDR3 reads CASSETGPQETQYF. The DNA for the CDR3 is TGTGCCAGCAGTGAGACAGGACCTCAAGAGACCCAGTACTTC. The V call is TRBV25-1, the J call TRBJ2-5; tentative D call: TRBD1 (6 bases). In germline, CDR1 is MGHDK, CDR2 SYGVNS. CDR3 length: 14 amino acids. Trimming removed 3 bases from V and 2 bases from J, with 10 bases in between.

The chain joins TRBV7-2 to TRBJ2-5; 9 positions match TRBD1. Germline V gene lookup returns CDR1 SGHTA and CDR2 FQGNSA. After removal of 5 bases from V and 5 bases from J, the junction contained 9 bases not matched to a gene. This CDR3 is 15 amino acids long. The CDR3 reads CASSPGTGTGETQYF. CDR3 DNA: TGTGCCAGCAGCCCAGGGACAGGGACCGGGGAGACCCAGTACTTC.

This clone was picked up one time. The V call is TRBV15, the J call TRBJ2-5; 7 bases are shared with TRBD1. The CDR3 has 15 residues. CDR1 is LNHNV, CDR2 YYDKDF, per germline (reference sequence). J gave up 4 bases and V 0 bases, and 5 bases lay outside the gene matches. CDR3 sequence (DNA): TGTGCCACCAGCAGAGAGACAGGGTTAGGAGAGACCCAGTACTTC. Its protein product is CATSRETGLGETQYF.

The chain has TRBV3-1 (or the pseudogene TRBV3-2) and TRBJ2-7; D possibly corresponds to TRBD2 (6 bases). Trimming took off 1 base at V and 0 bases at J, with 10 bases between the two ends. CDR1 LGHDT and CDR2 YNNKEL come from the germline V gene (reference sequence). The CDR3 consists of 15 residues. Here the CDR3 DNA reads TGTGCCAGCAGCCAAGTGACGGGAGACTCCTACGAGCAGTACTTC. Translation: CASSQVTGDSYEQYF.

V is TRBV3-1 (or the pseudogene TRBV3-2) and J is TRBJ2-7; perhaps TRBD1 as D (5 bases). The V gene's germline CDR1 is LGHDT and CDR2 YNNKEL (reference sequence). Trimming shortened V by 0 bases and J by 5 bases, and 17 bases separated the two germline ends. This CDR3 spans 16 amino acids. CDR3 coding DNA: TGTGCCAGCAGCCAAGAAAAGGGGCGGATGCGCCACGAGCAGTACTTC. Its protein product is CASSQEKGRMRHEQYF.

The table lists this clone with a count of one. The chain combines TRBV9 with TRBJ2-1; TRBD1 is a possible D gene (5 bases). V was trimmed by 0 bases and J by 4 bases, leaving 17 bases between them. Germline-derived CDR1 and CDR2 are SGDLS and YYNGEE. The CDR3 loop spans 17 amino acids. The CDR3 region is CASSVGGAVGQYNEQFF. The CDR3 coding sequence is TGTGCCAGCAGCGTAGGGGGCGCGGTCGGGCAATACAATGAGCAGTTCTTC. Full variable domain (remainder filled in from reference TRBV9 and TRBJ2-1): DSGVTQTPKHLITATGQRVTLRCSPRSGDLSVYWYQQSLDQGLQFLIQYYNGEERAKGNILERFSAQQFPDLHSELNLSSLELGDSALYFCASSVGGAVGQYNEQFFGPGTRLTVL.

As DNA, the CDR3 is TGTGCCAGCAGCTTGTACGGGGGTTACGAGCAGTACTTC. This gives the protein CASSLYGGYEQYF. V gene TRBV5-6 combines with J gene TRBJ2-7, with D possibly TRBD2 on 6 matching bases. V lost 1 base to trimming and J lost 4 bases, with 9 bases between them. Germline-derived CDR1 and CDR2 are SGHDT and YYEEEE. The CDR3 has 13 amino acids.

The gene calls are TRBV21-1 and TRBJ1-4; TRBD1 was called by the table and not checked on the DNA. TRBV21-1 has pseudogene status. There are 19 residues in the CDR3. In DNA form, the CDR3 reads TGTGCCAGCATCTTTGACAGGGGGAATGCTCCTGCAACTAATGAAAAACTGTTTTTT. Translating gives CASIFDRGNAPATNEKLFF.

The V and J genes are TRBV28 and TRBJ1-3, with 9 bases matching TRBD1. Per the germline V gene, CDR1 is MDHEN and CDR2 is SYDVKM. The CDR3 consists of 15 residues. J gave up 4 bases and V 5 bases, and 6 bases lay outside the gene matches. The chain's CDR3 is CASSPQGASGNTIYF. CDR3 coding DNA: TGTGCCAGCAGTCCACAGGGGGCGTCGGGAAACACCATATATTTT. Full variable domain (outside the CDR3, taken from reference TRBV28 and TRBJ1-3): DVKVTQSSRYLVKRTGEKVFLECVQDMDHENMFWYRQDPGLGLRLIYFSYDVKMKEKGDIPEGYSVSREKKERFSLILESASTNQTSMYLCASSPQGASGNTIYFGEGSWLTVV.

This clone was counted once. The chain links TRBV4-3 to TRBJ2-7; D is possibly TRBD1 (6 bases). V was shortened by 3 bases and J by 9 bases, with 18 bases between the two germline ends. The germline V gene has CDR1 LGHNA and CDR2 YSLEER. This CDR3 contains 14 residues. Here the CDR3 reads CASSQGPQGSGQYF. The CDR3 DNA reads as TGCGCCAGCAGCCAGGGTCCCCAGGGGTCCGGGCAGTACTTC.

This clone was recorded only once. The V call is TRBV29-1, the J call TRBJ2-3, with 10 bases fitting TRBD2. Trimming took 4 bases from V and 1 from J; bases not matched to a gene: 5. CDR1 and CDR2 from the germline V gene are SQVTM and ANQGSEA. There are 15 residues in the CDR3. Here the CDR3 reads CSVGRTSGGTDTQYF. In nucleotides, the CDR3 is TGCAGCGTTGGGAGGACTAGCGGTGGCACAGATACGCAGTATTTT.

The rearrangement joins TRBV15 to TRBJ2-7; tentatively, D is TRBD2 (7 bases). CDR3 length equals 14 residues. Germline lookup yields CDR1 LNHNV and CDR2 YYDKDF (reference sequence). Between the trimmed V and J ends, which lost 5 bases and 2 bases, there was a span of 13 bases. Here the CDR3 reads CATSGGGGAYEQYF. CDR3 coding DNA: TGTGCCACCAGCGGAGGGGGGGGTGCCTACGAGCAGTACTTC.

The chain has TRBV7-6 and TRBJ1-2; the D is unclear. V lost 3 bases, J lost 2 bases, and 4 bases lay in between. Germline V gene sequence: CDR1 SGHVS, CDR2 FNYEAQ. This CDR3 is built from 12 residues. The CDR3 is CASSFRNYGYTF. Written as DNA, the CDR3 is TGTGCCAGCAGCTTTAGAAACTATGGCTACACCTTC.

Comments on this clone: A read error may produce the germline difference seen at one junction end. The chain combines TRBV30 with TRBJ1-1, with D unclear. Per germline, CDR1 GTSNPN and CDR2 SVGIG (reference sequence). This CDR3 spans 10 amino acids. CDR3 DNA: TGTGCCTTGAGTGGGCCTGAAGCTTTCTTT. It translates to CALSGPEAFF.

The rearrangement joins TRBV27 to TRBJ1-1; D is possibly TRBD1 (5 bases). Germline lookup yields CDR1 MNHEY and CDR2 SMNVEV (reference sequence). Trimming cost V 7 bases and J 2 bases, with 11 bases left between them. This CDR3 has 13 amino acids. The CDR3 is CASKRGVNTEAFF. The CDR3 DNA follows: TGTGCCAGCAAGCGGGGGGTAAACACTGAAGCTTTCTTT.

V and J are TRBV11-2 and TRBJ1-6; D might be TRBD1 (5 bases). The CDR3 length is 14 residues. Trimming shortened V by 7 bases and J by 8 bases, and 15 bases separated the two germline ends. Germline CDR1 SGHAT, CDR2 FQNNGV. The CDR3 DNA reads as TGTGCCAGCAACTTGGGGGGTAGGGATTCACCCCTCCACTTT. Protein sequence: CASNLGGRDSPLHF.

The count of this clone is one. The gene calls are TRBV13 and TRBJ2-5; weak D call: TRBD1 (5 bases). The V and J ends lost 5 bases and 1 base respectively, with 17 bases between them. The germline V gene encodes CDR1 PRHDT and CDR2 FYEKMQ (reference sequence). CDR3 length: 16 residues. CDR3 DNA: TGTGCCAGCAGCGGGGCTGGCAGAACCTTCCAAGAGACCCAGTACTTC. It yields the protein CASSGAGRTFQETQYF.

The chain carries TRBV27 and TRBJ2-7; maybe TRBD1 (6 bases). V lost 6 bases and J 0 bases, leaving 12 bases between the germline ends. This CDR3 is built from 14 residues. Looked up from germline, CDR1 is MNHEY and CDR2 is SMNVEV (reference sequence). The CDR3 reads CASSLYRDSYEQYF. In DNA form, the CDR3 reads TGTGCCAGCAGCCTTTACAGGGACTCCTACGAGCAGTACTTC.

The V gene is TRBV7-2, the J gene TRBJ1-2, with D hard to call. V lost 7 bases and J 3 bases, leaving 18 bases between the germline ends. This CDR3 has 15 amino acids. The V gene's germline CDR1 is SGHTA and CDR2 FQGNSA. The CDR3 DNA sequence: TGTGCCAGCACACTAGGATCCCCAAGCTACTATGGCTACACCTTC. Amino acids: CASTLGSPSYYGYTF.

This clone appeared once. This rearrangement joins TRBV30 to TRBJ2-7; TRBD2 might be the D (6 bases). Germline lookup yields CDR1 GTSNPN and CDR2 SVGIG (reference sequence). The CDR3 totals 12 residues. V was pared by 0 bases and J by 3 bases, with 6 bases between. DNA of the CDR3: TGTGCCTGGAGTGTGACTAGCTACGAGCAGTACTTC. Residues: CAWSVTSYEQYF.

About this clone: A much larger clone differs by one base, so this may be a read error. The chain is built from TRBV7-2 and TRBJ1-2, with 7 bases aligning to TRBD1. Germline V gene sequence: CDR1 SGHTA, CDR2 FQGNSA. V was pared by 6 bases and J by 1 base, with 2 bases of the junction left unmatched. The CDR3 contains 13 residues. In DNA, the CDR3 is TGTGCCAGCAGTGACAGGGTTAACTATGGCTACACCTTC. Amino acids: CASSDRVNYGYTF.